This passage covers 9 T cell receptor beta chains from one sample sequenced in a study of blood T cells in healthy people across ages. A second PCR, run for roughly 7 to 11 cycles, used a sample-barcoded 5' primer plus a J-beta primer mix. TCRdb itself ran the 5' RACE reads through MiXCR, one entry per CDR3 protein. In the table there are some 900,000 distinct CDR3 sequences, around 28% of which are singletons. Sequencing was performed on blood. All receptors come from a woman of 80 years or more in good health.

This sequence joins TRBV20-1 and TRBJ1-2; 7 nucleotides align to TRBD1. This CDR3 is 13 amino acids long. Germline lookup yields CDR1 DFQATT and CDR2 SNEGSKA (reference sequence). V trimming: 6 bases; J trimming: 8 bases; junction bases outside the gene matches: 12. Here the CDR3 DNA reads TGCAGTGCCCCCGGGCAGGGGGGAGAGGGCTACACCTTC. Translating gives CSAPGQGGEGYTF.

This clonotype has a count of ten or more. The gene calls are TRBV7-9 and TRBJ2-5; maybe TRBD1 (5 bases). In germline, CDR1 is SEHNR, CDR2 FQNEAQ (reference sequence). The CDR3 has 13 amino acids. Trimming removed 7 bases at V and 7 bases at J, with 16 bases between. The CDR3 loop reads CASTRRGLGTQYF. The CDR3 DNA sequence: TGTGCCAGCACCCGAAGGGGTCTCGGGACCCAGTACTTC.

This clonotype was seen many times. V is TRBV7-8 and J is TRBJ2-7; 8 bases line up with TRBD1. The CDR3 contains 14 residues. Trimming took 6 bases from V and 2 from J; bases not matched to a gene: 6. Germline V lookup: CDR1 SGHVS, CDR2 FQNEAQ. CDR3 region: CASSQTGQAYEQYF. For the CDR3, the DNA is TGTGCCAGCAGTCAAACGGGACAGGCCTACGAGCAGTACTTC.

As concerns this clonotype: A much larger clone differs by one base, so this may be a read error. The V and J genes are TRBV7-2 and TRBJ1-2; the match to TRBD1 covers 8 bases. Per the germline V gene, CDR1 is SGHTA and CDR2 is FQGNSA. This CDR3 comprises 15 residues. After removal of 1 base from V and 6 bases from J, the junction contained 7 bases not matched to a gene. CDR3 DNA: TGTGCCAGCAGCTTAGAGGCTAACAGGGGGGATGGCTACACCTTC. This gives the protein CASSLEANRGDGYTF.

This clonotype was counted once. The chain carries TRBV30 and TRBJ2-1; 11 nucleotides line up with TRBD1. Germline values: CDR1 GTSNPN, CDR2 SVGIG (reference sequence). CDR3 length: 13 amino acids. Trimming at V came to 3 bases and at J to 8 bases, leaving 3 bases not matched to a gene. CDR3: CAWRDRGHDEQFF. The CDR3 DNA follows: TGTGCCTGGAGGGACAGGGGGCACGATGAGCAGTTCTTC.

Comments on this clonotype: Just one base apart from a much larger clone, this may be a read error. The chain recombines TRBV6-5 with TRBJ2-7; either TRBD1 or TRBD2 may fit D (5 bases each). There are 16 residues in the CDR3. V was trimmed by 2 bases and J by 7 bases, leaving 21 bases between them. Germline CDR1 MNHEY, CDR2 SVGAGI. The DNA of the CDR3 is TGTGCCAGCAGTTACGCCGGGGCTTTCCCTAACAATGAGCAGTACTTC. As protein: CASSYAGAFPNNEQYF.

The table lists this clonotype with a few counts. The junction differs from germline at one of its ends, possibly a read error. The V and J genes are TRBV6-5 and TRBJ2-1, with a tentative D call TRBD1 (6 bases). The CDR3 extends over 14 amino acids. Germline CDR1 MNHEY, CDR2 SVGAGI. The DNA for the CDR3 is TGTGTCAGCAGTTTCCGACAGGCCAGGAATGAGCAGTTCTTC. Encoded protein: CVSSFRQARNEQFF.

This clonotype was counted ten times or more. The chain carries TRBV6-2 or TRBV6-3 and TRBJ1-2; weak D call: TRBD1 (6 bases). The V end lost 7 bases, the J end lost 6 bases, and 18 bases lay between the germline ends. The CDR3 sequence is 14 residues long. The germline CDR1 and CDR2 sequences are MNHEY and SVGEGT. The CDR3, as DNA: TGTGCCAGCACTCGGCCGTGGCAGGGGAATGGCTACACCTTC. It codes for CASTRPWQGNGYTF.

Details on this clonotype: A much larger clone lies a single base off, so this may be a read error. The chain combines TRBV7-2 with TRBJ2-1; no firm D call. The CDR3 totals 13 residues. Germline CDR1 SGHTA, CDR2 FQGNSA. V lost 0 bases to trimming and J lost 10 bases, with 10 bases between them. The CDR3 protein is CASSLAFVYEQFF. DNA for the CDR3: TGTGCCAGCAGCTTAGCATTTGTCTACGAGCAGTTCTTC.